The T cell receptor (beta chain) described here comes from a study of T cells in Graves' hyperthyroidism and ophthalmopathy. For the study at large: Peripheral blood was drawn at first diagnosis, prior to all treatment.

The V gene's germline CDR1 is SGDLS and CDR2 YYNGEE. Trimming shortened V by 0 bases and J by 4 bases, and 5 bases separated the two germline ends. The CDR3 runs 13 residues. General study findings and limits: Clonotypes that were expanded in thyroid above 0.001 mostly appeared in blood too.

Researchers amplified the TCR beta CDR3 regions from RNA transcripts. Using the HTBI primer set, a first-round RT-PCR was run on the TCR CDR3. MiXCR was run by TCRdb on the multiplex PCR reads, yielding one entry per CDR3 protein. Seen here are 750,000 to 900,000 distinct CDR3 sequences, 38% observed once, and the top ten hold approximately 10%. This clonotype appeared many times. Antigen specificity is unknown. The chain joins TRBV9 to TRBJ1-3; D perhaps matches TRBD1 (5 bases). Source material: blood. The receptor comes from a man aged 18 to 35 with Graves' hyperthyroidism. The CDR3 nucleotides read TGTGCCAGCAGCGTAGGGGACGGAAACACCATATATTTT. It codes for CASSVGDGNTIYF.